These T cell receptor beta chains were read from a single sample in a study of identical twins. TCRdb recomputed calls from the 5' RACE reads with MiXCR, one row per CDR3 protein. The data contain 750,000 to 950,000 distinct CDR3 sequences, approximately 13% of them singletons. This sample also appeared in a second study, on yellow fever vaccine responses in identical twins.

Sample: PBMCs. These TCRs come from a woman younger than 35 in good health. The CDR3 runs from the conserved cysteine through the conserved F or W. A D gene is named only where the DNA matches it firmly. Clone size is shown for a subset of rows, as once, few, many or a class of expanded clone.

J gene: TRBJ2-1
V gene: TRBV11-2
D gene: .
clone size: .
CDR3 protein: CASSPTFNEQFF
CDR3 DNA: TGTGCCAGCAGCCCCACCTTCAATGAGCAGTTCTTC

J gene: TRBJ2-5
V gene: TRBV9
D gene: .
clone size: many
CDR3 protein: CASSVVQGSAETQYF
CDR3 DNA: TGTGCCAGCAGCGTAGTTCAGGGATCGGCAGAGACCCAGTACTTC

J gene: TRBJ1-2
V gene: TRBV7-8
D gene: .
clone size: .
CDR3 protein: CASSPVVGNGYTF
CDR3 DNA: TGTGCCAGCAGCCCGGTGGTGGGGAATGGCTACACCTTC

J gene: TRBJ1-2
V gene: TRBV20-1
D gene: .
clone size: .
CDR3 protein: CSAKVTGREGNYGYTF
CDR3 DNA: TGCAGTGCTAAAGTGACAGGAAGGGAGGGGAATTATGGCTACACCTTC

J gene: TRBJ2-3
V gene: TRBV28
D gene: TRBD2
clone size: many
CDR3 protein: CASGPGLAVPDTQYF
CDR3 DNA: TGTGCCAGCGGACCGGGACTAGCGGTCCCAGATACGCAGTATTTT

J gene: TRBJ2-1
V gene: TRBV11-3
D gene: .
clone size: few
CDR3 protein: CASSYLPGAGGNNEQFF
CDR3 DNA: TGTGCCAGCAGCTATCTTCCTGGGGCAGGCGGAAACAATGAGCAGTTCTTC

J gene: TRBJ2-1
V gene: TRBV10-2
D gene: .
clone size: many
CDR3 protein: CASSEVAASYNEQFF
CDR3 DNA: TGCGCCAGCAGTGAAGTAGCGGCCTCCTACAATGAGCAGTTCTTC

J gene: TRBJ2-5
V gene: TRBV5-1
D gene: TRBD2
clone size: few
CDR3 protein: CASSLAALGETQYF
CDR3 DNA: TGCGCCAGCAGTCTAGCGGCCTTGGGAGAGACCCAGTACTTC

J gene: TRBJ1-6
V gene: TRBV7-9
D gene: .
clone size: many
CDR3 protein: CASSTQQGGFGSPLHF
CDR3 DNA: TGTGCCAGCAGTACCCAACAGGGAGGCTTCGGTTCACCCCTCCACTTT

J gene: TRBJ2-2
V gene: TRBV5-6
D gene: TRBD2
clone size: .
CDR3 protein: CASSLFRLAGVGAGELFF
CDR3 DNA: TGTGCCAGCAGCTTGTTTCGACTAGCGGGAGTGGGCGCCGGGGAGCTGTTTTTT

J gene: TRBJ2-1
V gene: TRBV24-1
D gene: .
clone size: few
CDR3 protein: CATSEPMSEQFF
CDR3 DNA: TGTGCCACCAGTGAGCCGATGAGTGAGCAGTTCTTC

J gene: TRBJ2-3
V gene: TRBV20-1
D gene: TRBD2
clone size: .
CDR3 protein: CSARGTSGEKGRRRTQYF
CDR3 DNA: TGCAGTGCTAGAGGGACTAGCGGAGAGAAGGGCCGACGTCGTACGCAGTATTTT

J gene: TRBJ2-3
V gene: TRBV12-3/TRBV12-4
D gene: .
clone size: .
CDR3 protein: CASSSPDLGTEDTQYF
CDR3 DNA: TGTGCCAGCAGTTCCCCAGATCTAGGGACTGAGGATACGCAGTATTTT

J gene: TRBJ2-1
V gene: TRBV7-2
D gene: .
clone size: .
CDR3 protein: CASSLAGPGGTTRGEQFF
CDR3 DNA: TGTGCCAGCAGCTTAGCTGGGCCTGGTGGGACGACACGCGGTGAGCAGTTCTTC

J gene: TRBJ1-4
V gene: TRBV2
D gene: TRBD1
clone size: few
CDR3 protein: CASSVDRGLEKLFF
CDR3 DNA: TGTGCCAGCAGTGTCGACAGGGGGCTTGAAAAACTGTTTTTT

J gene: TRBJ2-1
V gene: TRBV7-9
D gene: .
clone size: few
CDR3 protein: CASSFVLEGYEQFF
CDR3 DNA: TGTGCCAGCAGCTTCGTCCTGGAGGGTTATGAGCAGTTCTTC

J gene: TRBJ2-1
V gene: TRBV6-5
D gene: TRBD2
clone size: .
CDR3 protein: CASSYSELAGGHSYNEQFF
CDR3 DNA: TGTGCCAGCAGTTACTCGGAACTAGCGGGAGGCCACTCCTACAATGAGCAGTTCTTC

J gene: TRBJ2-3
V gene: TRBV3-1
D gene: TRBD2
clone size: few
CDR3 protein: CASSQGLAGGRDTQYF
CDR3 DNA: TGTGCCAGCAGCCAGGGTTTAGCGGGGGGGCGGGATACGCAGTATTTT

J gene: TRBJ1-1
V gene: TRBV10-3
D gene: .
clone size: .
CDR3 protein: CAISESLGSEAFF
CDR3 DNA: TGTGCCATCAGTGAGTCGTTGGGATCTGAAGCTTTCTTT

J gene: TRBJ1-2
V gene: TRBV27
D gene: TRBD1
clone size: .
CDR3 protein: CASSTSLDRVASF
CDR3 DNA: TGTGCCAGCAGTACATCCTTAGACAGGGTCGCCTCCTTC

J gene: TRBJ2-1
V gene: TRBV28
D gene: TRBD2
clone size: few
CDR3 protein: CASSLCGVAGGRLEQFF
CDR3 DNA: TGTGCCAGCAGTTTATGCGGGGTAGCGGGGGGTCGCCTAGAGCAGTTCTTC

J gene: TRBJ2-1
V gene: TRBV6-2/TRBV6-3
D gene: .
clone size: few
CDR3 protein: CASRDRPWGQFF
CDR3 DNA: TGTGCCAGCAGGGACCGACCTTGGGGGCAGTTCTTC

J gene: TRBJ2-4
V gene: TRBV4-1
D gene: TRBD2
clone size: .
CDR3 protein: CASSQDILAGAKNIQYF
CDR3 DNA: TGCGCCAGCAGCCAAGATATACTAGCGGGAGCCAAAAACATTCAGTACTTC

J gene: TRBJ2-1
V gene: TRBV10-3
D gene: .
clone size: .
CDR3 protein: CAISDPTGTLEQFF
CDR3 DNA: TGTGCCATCAGTGACCCGACAGGCACCCTTGAGCAGTTCTTC

J gene: TRBJ1-2
V gene: TRBV11-2
D gene: TRBD1
clone size: many
CDR3 protein: CASSGGQTSYGYTF
CDR3 DNA: TGTGCCAGCAGCGGGGGACAGACCTCCTATGGCTACACCTTC

J gene: TRBJ2-5
V gene: TRBV29-1
D gene: .
clone size: few
CDR3 protein: CSGFREQETQYF
CDR3 DNA: TGCAGCGGATTCCGGGAACAAGAGACCCAGTACTTC

J gene: TRBJ1-5
V gene: TRBV4-1
D gene: .
clone size: many
CDR3 protein: CASSQGAIGNQPQHF
CDR3 DNA: TGCGCCAGCAGCCAAGGGGCGATAGGCAATCAGCCCCAGCATTTT

J gene: TRBJ2-1
V gene: TRBV7-8
D gene: .
clone size: many
CDR3 protein: CASSLGVSVTERSWQFF
CDR3 DNA: TGTGCCAGCAGCTTAGGGGTTAGTGTCACCGAGAGGTCGTGGCAGTTCTTC

J gene: TRBJ2-1
V gene: TRBV5-1
D gene: .
clone size: few
CDR3 protein: CASSLVYEGFDEQFF
CDR3 DNA: TGCGCCAGCAGCTTGGTGTACGAGGGGTTCGATGAGCAGTTCTTC

J gene: TRBJ2-1
V gene: TRBV25-1
D gene: TRBD1
clone size: .
CDR3 protein: CASSEPRTGDNEQFF
CDR3 DNA: TGTGCCAGCAGTGAACCCCGGACAGGAGACAATGAGCAGTTCTTC

J gene: TRBJ2-3
V gene: TRBV29-1
D gene: .
clone size: .
CDR3 protein: CSVSWGSTDTQYF
CDR3 DNA: TGCAGCGTTTCGTGGGGGAGTACAGATACGCAGTATTTT

J gene: TRBJ2-7
V gene: TRBV20-1
D gene: TRBD2
clone size: .
CDR3 protein: CSVHVSGRGEQYF
CDR3 DNA: TGCAGTGTCCACGTTAGCGGGAGGGGAGAGCAGTACTTC

J gene: TRBJ1-1
V gene: TRBV10-3
D gene: .
clone size: few
CDR3 protein: CAISESTRNTEAFF
CDR3 DNA: TGTGCCATCAGTGAGTCGACACGGAACACTGAAGCTTTCTTT

J gene: TRBJ1-1
V gene: TRBV14
D gene: .
clone size: few
CDR3 protein: CASSLRIVANTEAFF
CDR3 DNA: TGTGCCAGCAGCCTCAGAATTGTGGCGAACACTGAAGCTTTCTTT

J gene: TRBJ1-6
V gene: TRBV4-2
D gene: .
clone size: few
CDR3 protein: CASTAGQNNSPLHF
CDR3 DNA: TGTGCCAGCACGGCTGGACAAAATAATTCACCCCTCCACTTT

J gene: TRBJ2-1
V gene: TRBV20-1
D gene: TRBD2
clone size: .
CDR3 protein: CSGTREPNEQFF
CDR3 DNA: TGCAGTGGGACTAGGGAGCCCAATGAGCAGTTCTTC

J gene: TRBJ1-5
V gene: TRBV12-3/TRBV12-4
D gene: .
clone size: many
CDR3 protein: CASTGTASNQPQHF
CDR3 DNA: TGTGCCAGCACCGGGACGGCTAGCAATCAGCCCCAGCATTTT

J gene: TRBJ2-3
V gene: TRBV5-1
D gene: .
clone size: .
CDR3 protein: CASSLDRAHTDTQYF
CDR3 DNA: TGCGCCAGCAGCTTGGACCGGGCCCACACAGATACGCAGTATTTT